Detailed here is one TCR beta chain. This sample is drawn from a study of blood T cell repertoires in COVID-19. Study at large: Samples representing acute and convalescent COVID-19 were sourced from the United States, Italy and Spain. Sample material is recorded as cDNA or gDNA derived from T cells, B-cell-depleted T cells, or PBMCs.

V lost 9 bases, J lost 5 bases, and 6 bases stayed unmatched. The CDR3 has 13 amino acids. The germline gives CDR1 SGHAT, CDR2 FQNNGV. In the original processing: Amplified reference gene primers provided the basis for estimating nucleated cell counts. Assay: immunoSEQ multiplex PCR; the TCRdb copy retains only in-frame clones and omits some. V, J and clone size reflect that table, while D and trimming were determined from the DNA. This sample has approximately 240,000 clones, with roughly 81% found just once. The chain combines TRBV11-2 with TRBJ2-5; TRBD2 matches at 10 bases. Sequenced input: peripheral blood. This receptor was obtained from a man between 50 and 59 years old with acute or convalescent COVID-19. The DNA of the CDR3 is TGTGCCAGTTTAGCGGGAGGAGCGGAGACCCAGTACTTC. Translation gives CASLAGGAETQYF.